This T cell receptor (beta chain) comes out of a study of control samples from healthy donors and cancer patients. With 4 bases clipped from V and 5 bases from J, the junction kept 2 bases outside the gene matches. Germline-derived CDR1 and CDR2 are SGDLS and YYNGEE. This CDR3 has 14 residues. Sequencing was performed with immunoSEQ multiplex PCR; in TCRdb, only in-frame clones are kept and a portion is missing. The sample has roughly 120,000 clones; 70% to 90% are singletons. The sample was blood. The sequence came from a man over 45 in good health. The chain employs TRBV9 and TRBJ2-2, with 10 bases identical to TRBD1. The CDR3 DNA reads TGTGCCAGCAGCTTGGGACAGGGGACCGGGGAGCTGTTTTTT. Its protein is CASSLGQGTGELFF.